The 20 T cell receptor beta chains listed next were all sequenced from one sample in a study of blood T cell repertoires in COVID-19. Profiled with immunoSEQ multiplex PCR; TCRdb holds only in-frame clones, not every one. The table has approximately 230,000 clones, 70% to 85% seen once. Sequenced material: PBMCs or T cells enriched from blood (not recorded which). Every receptor here comes from a man aged 35 to 55 who had recovered from COVID-19.

The rearrangement uses TRBV19 and TRBJ2-1; TRBD2 aligns across 11 bases. The CDR3 is 14 residues long. Per germline, CDR1 LNHDA and CDR2 SQIVND (reference sequence). The trim removed 11 bases at V and 4 bases at J, leaving 7 bases unmatched. CDR3 DNA: TGTGCCGTAACCGGGACTAGCGGTTACAATGAGCAGTTCTTC. It specifies CAVTGTSGYNEQFF.

The CDR3: CASSLGSFSNQPQHF. The CDR3 bases are TGTGCCAGCAGCTTGGGCAGTTTTAGCAATCAGCCCCAGCATTTT. V is TRBV27 and J is TRBJ1-5; D uncertain. Germline loops: CDR1 MNHEY, CDR2 SMNVEV (reference sequence). Trimming took off 6 bases at V and 0 bases at J, with 12 bases between the two ends. The CDR3 runs 15 residues.

The CDR3 coding sequence is TGTGCCAGCAGCTTGTCCGCGAACACCGGGGAGCTGTTTTTT. Encoded protein: CASSLSANTGELFF. The V gene is TRBV5-8, the J gene TRBJ2-2; D is unresolved. V lost 1 base and J lost 0, with 4 bases in between. Germline V gene data show CDR1 as SGHTS and CDR2 as YDEGEE. There are 14 residues in the CDR3.

The V call is TRBV7-9, the J call TRBJ1-2; TRBD1 matches at 8 bases. In germline, CDR1 is SEHNR, CDR2 FQNEAQ (reference sequence). The CDR3 is made up of 11 amino acids. The V gene end was trimmed by 5 bases and the J gene end by 12 bases; junction bases not matched to a gene: 5. The CDR3 DNA is TGTGCCAGCAGCCAGGGGGCTTGGAACACCTTC. This gives the protein CASSQGAWNTF.

Only a few counts were recorded for this clone. The chain carries TRBV24-1 and TRBJ2-1; 11 bases fit TRBD2. The CDR3 length is 17 residues. Germline lookup yields CDR1 KGHDR and CDR2 SFDVKD. V shed 4 bases and J 4 bases; nucleotides not matched to a gene: 8. The DNA of the CDR3 is TGTGCCACCAGTGAACCACCTGGGACTAGCGGATACAATGAGCAGTTCTTC. Protein: CATSEPPGTSGYNEQFF.

V usage is TRBV28 and J usage is TRBJ2-1; TRBD1 is a possible D gene (6 bases). CDR1 is MDHEN, CDR2 SYDVKM, per germline. V lost 6 bases to trimming and J lost 0 bases, with 18 bases between them. This CDR3 has 17 residues. The CDR3 is CASRPFATGSSYNEQFF. The CDR3 DNA reads as TGTGCCAGCAGGCCCTTCGCCACAGGGAGCTCCTACAATGAGCAGTTCTTC.

The rearrangement joins TRBV19 to TRBJ1-5; no clear D. The CDR3 extends over 14 amino acids. Deletions cut 2 bases from V and 3 bases from J, with 8 bases between. CDR1 is LNHDA and CDR2 is SQIVND in the germline V gene (reference sequence). In DNA form, the CDR3 reads TGTGCCAGTAGTATAAGCGGAACCAATCAGCCCCAGCATTTT. This translates into CASSISGTNQPQHF.

V is TRBV7-3 and J is TRBJ1-3, with D perhaps TRBD1 (5 bases). The ends were cut back, 8 bases at V and 4 bases at J, with 12 bases in the middle. The CDR3 is 13 residues long. CDR1 SGHTA and CDR2 FQGTGA come from the germline V gene. The CDR3 is CASASGMGNTIYF. CDR3 DNA sequence: TGTGCCAGCGCATCAGGGATGGGAAACACCATATATTTT.

Notes on this clone: Within the sample, other DNA sequences also encode this same CDR3. The chain employs TRBV5-4 and TRBJ2-7, with D tentatively TRBD1 (5 bases). This CDR3 has 14 residues. Germline V lookup: CDR1 SGHNT, CDR2 YYREEE (reference sequence). V lost 0 bases and J lost 2, with 9 bases in between. CDR3 sequence reads: CASSLGAGTYEQYF. CDR3 in DNA: TGTGCCAGCAGCTTGGGTGCAGGGACCTACGAGCAGTACTTC.

This clone was counted a single time. The chain has TRBV30 and TRBJ2-1; 14 bases are a match to TRBD2. The CDR3 sequence is 16 residues long. The V segment lost 5 bases and the J segment 9 bases; nucleotides outside the gene matches: 12. Germline lookup yields CDR1 GTSNPN and CDR2 SVGIG (reference sequence). CDR3 in DNA: TGTGCCTGGGACCCACGGGGACTAGCGGGAGTGGGTGAGCAGTTCTTC. It yields the protein CAWDPRGLAGVGEQFF.

J is TRBJ2-3 and V is TRBV6-5; D is possibly TRBD1 (5 bases). The V and J ends lost 7 bases and 3 bases respectively, with 11 bases between them. Germline lookup yields CDR1 MNHEY and CDR2 SVGAGI. There are 13 residues in the CDR3. This CDR3 is CASIRGWTDTQYF. CDR3 bases: TGTGCCAGCATTAGGGGTTGGACAGATACGCAGTATTTT.

A single count supports this clone. The chain links TRBV3-1 (or the pseudogene TRBV3-2) to TRBJ1-1; D is undetermined. CDR3 size: 13 residues. Trimming pared 3 bases from V and 5 bases from J, leaving 10 bases between. Germline values: CDR1 LGHDT, CDR2 YNNKEL (reference sequence). The CDR3 protein is CASSQVLGTEAFF. DNA for the CDR3: TGTGCCAGCAGCCAGGTCCTCGGGACTGAAGCTTTCTTT.

This clone was seen only once. The chain combines TRBV7-9 with TRBJ1-1; 8 bases fit TRBD1. Trimming cost V 5 bases and J 4 bases; bases outside gene matches: 6. The CDR3 extends over 14 amino acids. Germline values: CDR1 SEHNR, CDR2 FQNEAQ (reference sequence). The CDR3 bases are TGTGCCAGCAGCGATTTTACAGGGGGCACTGAAGCTTTCTTT. Protein sequence: CASSDFTGGTEAFF.

The genes are TRBV4-3 and TRBJ2-5; tentatively, D is TRBD2 (6 bases). Germline assignment: CDR1 LGHNA and CDR2 YSLEER. This CDR3 has 14 amino acids. Deletions cut 2 bases from V and 7 bases from J, with 14 bases between. This CDR3 reads CASSQLGRRGTQYF. CDR3 coding DNA: TGCGCCAGCAGCCAACTCGGCAGGAGGGGGACCCAGTACTTC.

This chain connects TRBV29-1 to TRBJ1-2; D perhaps matches TRBD1 (6 bases). The germline V gene encodes CDR1 SQVTM and CDR2 ANQGSEA. Trimming removed 5 bases at V and 8 bases at J, with 12 bases between. This CDR3 comprises 11 residues. The CDR3 loop is CSVRGARGYTF. In DNA form, the CDR3 reads TGCAGCGTTCGGGGGGCGCGAGGCTACACCTTC.

J is TRBJ2-7 and V is TRBV5-1; D possibly corresponds to TRBD1 (6 bases). The germline V gene encodes CDR1 SGHRS and CDR2 YFSETQ. V was pared by 4 bases and J by 3 bases, with 11 bases between. The CDR3 is 13 residues long. The CDR3 here is CASSQTGIYEQYF. As DNA, the CDR3 is TGCGCCAGCAGCCAAACAGGGATCTACGAGCAGTACTTC.

This chain connects TRBV3-1 (or the pseudogene TRBV3-2) to TRBJ2-1; 8 bases are a match to TRBD2. Germline V lookup: CDR1 LGHDT, CDR2 YNNKEL (reference sequence). V was pared by 4 bases and J by 4 bases, with 12 bases of the junction left unmatched. This CDR3 is 17 amino acids long. CDR3 residues: CASSPHYRPGGYNEQFF. The CDR3 coding sequence is TGTGCCAGCAGCCCTCACTACCGTCCGGGAGGGTACAATGAGCAGTTCTTC.

This sequence joins TRBV10-3 and TRBJ1-1; D is unclear. Germline CDR1 reads ENHRY; CDR2 reads SYGVKD. The CDR3 extends over 12 amino acids. The ends were cut back, 0 bases at V and 7 bases at J, with 6 bases in the middle. The CDR3 DNA is TGTGCCATCAGTGAGTCGAGCCTTGAAGCTTTCTTT. Translating gives CAISESSLEAFF.

This rearrangement joins TRBV28 to TRBJ2-1; 8 bases agree with TRBD2. Germline values: CDR1 MDHEN, CDR2 SYDVKM. The V and J ends lost 5 bases and 7 bases, in that order; junction bases with no gene match: 1. CDR3 length equals 12 residues. The CDR3 protein is CASSTGGNEQFF. In nucleotides, the CDR3 is TGTGCCAGCAGTACGGGGGGGAATGAGCAGTTCTTC. Supplemented by reference TRBV28 and TRBJ2-1, the full variable domain reads DVKVTQSSRYLVKRTGEKVFLECVQDMDHENMFWYRQDPGLGLRLIYFSYDVKMKEKGDIPEGYSVSREKKERFSLILESASTNQTSMYLCASSTGGNEQFFGPGTRLTVL.

J is TRBJ2-1 and V is TRBV3-1 (or the pseudogene TRBV3-2); TRBD2 is a possible D gene (6 bases). V lost 4 bases and J lost 12, with 16 bases in between. The CDR3 is made up of 13 amino acids. From germline, CDR1 is LGHDT and CDR2 YNNKEL (reference sequence). For the CDR3, the DNA is TGTGCCAGCAGCCCCAAGACTAGTTTGGGGCAGTTCTTC. Translation gives CASSPKTSLGQFF.